A selection of T cell receptor beta chains follows, all from one sample in a study of blood T cell repertoires in COVID-19. The method was immunoSEQ multiplex PCR; TCRdb's version includes in-frame clones alone and lacks a portion of them. This table holds some 66,000 clones, 85% to 90% found once. Material for sequencing was peripheral blood. The receptors come from a human donor with active COVID-19. The donor label of this sample is uncertain. CDR3s leave out the opening cysteine and the closing phenylalanine or tryptophan.

J	V	CDR3
TRBJ1-1	TRBV9	ASSVGRAGNTEAF
TRBJ2-7	TRBV19	ASSPARGTTPYEQY
TRBJ2-1	TRBV2	ASSDAGRGGNNEQF
TRBJ1-2	TRBV6-2/TRBV6-3	ASSYSTVTNYGYT
TRBJ2-3	TRBV30	AWSLGRFGRGPGDTQY
TRBJ2-3	TRBV6-2/TRBV6-3	ASSYGADQKQY
TRBJ2-7	TRBV7-3	ASSFPSFTGGIRIAGSYEQY
TRBJ1-2	TRBV20-1	SASYRGSYGYT
TRBJ1-2	TRBV19	ASTREANYGYT
TRBJ2-2	TRBV2	ASSEASRAGELF
TRBJ2-1	TRBV6-1	ASSEVGGRSGNEQF
TRBJ2-5	TRBV5-1	ATSPGGGVGETQY
TRBJ1-1	TRBV28	ASSLPAGAFYHTEAF
TRBJ2-5	TRBV19	ASSILAGLETQY
TRBJ2-7	TRBV5-1	ASSLGGGNNGYEQY
TRBJ2-7	TRBV12-3/TRBV12-4	ASRMTGSYEQY
TRBJ1-5	TRBV6-2/TRBV6-3	ASSYSYRRGNQPQH
TRBJ2-1	TRBV4-3	ASSQMEAREQF
TRBJ2-7	TRBV5-6	ASSLDRGYEQY
TRBJ1-2	TRBV19	ASSLARLGYT
TRBJ1-2	TRBV2	ATPGPGNGYT
TRBJ1-2	TRBV15	ATSRDQGAGRNYGYT
TRBJ2-7	TRBV7-6	ASSPGRGGEQY
TRBJ2-7	TRBV5-4	ASSLVGGIEQY
TRBJ2-7	TRBV3-1/TRBV3-2	ASSLGADTYEQY
TRBJ2-2	TRBV7-6	ASSLTLAGGQDTGELF
TRBJ1-4	TRBV30	AWSVPQGNEKLF
TRBJ1-3	TRBV28	ASRFTGGTISGNTIY
TRBJ2-7	TRBV6-1	ASSESLGGGGPSEQY
TRBJ2-3	TRBV5-6	ASSFPTSGGADTQY
TRBJ2-5	TRBV7-7	ASSFSGKQETQY
TRBJ2-2	TRBV6-1	ASSAGAPGQLRGTGELF
TRBJ2-5	TRBV9	ASSLAGQGAETQY
TRBJ2-2	TRBV7-8	ASSDRVSGELF
TRBJ2-2	TRBV7-6	ASSLEASGGVNTGELF
TRBJ2-1	TRBV5-5	ASSKEVYNEQF
TRBJ2-6	TRBV5-6	ASSLTVSSGANVLT
TRBJ2-2	TRBV2	ASSELEEGAGELF
TRBJ2-1	TRBV29-1	SVARTAFTYNEQF
TRBJ2-1	TRBV24-1	ATSDPGQDFNEQF
TRBJ2-4	TRBV6-2/TRBV6-3	ASSTREAKNIQY
TRBJ2-3	TRBV4-2	ASSQDRGASGSTDTQY
TRBJ2-3	TRBV5-1	ASSLAGWLAGASSTDTQY
TRBJ1-6	TRBV21-1	ASSNGRVLSPLH
TRBJ2-2	TRBV4-3	ASSQDLAGNTGELF